This TCR beta chain was observed in a study of cytomegalovirus exposure and HLA in healthy donors. In this sample, this clone turned up a few times. What it recognizes is unknown. In the PCR, 60 Vbeta and 13 Jbeta primers were used. Libraries were prepared by immunoSEQ multiplex PCR; TCRdb keeps only in-frame clonotypes and omits some of them. The sample contains around 100,000 clones, around three quarters of which appear only once. Findings and caveats of the study: TCR beta sequences reportedly predicted most subjects' HLA-A and HLA-B alleles accurately.

Source material: PBMCs. The sequence was obtained from a woman aged 18-29 years in good health and CMV-seropositive.

CDR3 protein: CASSYGQGDTEAFF. CDR3 bases: TGTGCCAGCAGTTACGGGCAGGGGGACACTGAAGCTTTCTTT. The rearrangement joins TRBV6-5 to TRBJ1-1; the match to TRBD1 covers 7 bases. Germline V gene sequence: CDR1 MNHEY, CDR2 SVGAGI. J lost 3 bases, V lost 2 bases, and 3 bases had no gene match. This CDR3 region has 14 residues.